This TCR beta chain was sequenced during a study of T-cell memory formation after mild COVID-19. Study information: TCR clustering was largely donor specific.

Trimming took 1 base from V and 4 from J, leaving 13 bases between them. There are 16 residues in the CDR3. Germline V gene data show CDR1 as LGHNA and CDR2 as YSLEER. In this sample, this clonotype turned up many times. Its antigen is as yet unknown. Each CDR3 protein gets one entry after TCRdb re-called the 5' RACE reads with MiXCR. The table has around 310,000 distinct CDR3 sequences, under 25% seen once; the top ten hold approximately 22%. The study, taken as a whole, reports: Balance between CD4 and CD8 was seen in clones contracting day 15 to 85, and a CD4+ lean was seen in later expanders. The pre-infection memory compartment contained some responding clones, suggesting cross-reactive memory joined.

The TCR sequence derives from a man aged 18 to 35 who had mild COVID-19 (a few samples of this study predate the infection). Cell type and time point are not known. The chain links TRBV4-3 to TRBJ2-2; D is tentatively TRBD1 or TRBD2 (5 bases each). Sequenced material: PBMCs or a T cell subset sorted from them (not recorded which). DNA of the CDR3: TGCGCCAGCAGCCAAGCCCAGGGAGCCTCCACCGGGGAGCTGTTTTTT. Translated, it gives CASSQAQGASTGELFF.